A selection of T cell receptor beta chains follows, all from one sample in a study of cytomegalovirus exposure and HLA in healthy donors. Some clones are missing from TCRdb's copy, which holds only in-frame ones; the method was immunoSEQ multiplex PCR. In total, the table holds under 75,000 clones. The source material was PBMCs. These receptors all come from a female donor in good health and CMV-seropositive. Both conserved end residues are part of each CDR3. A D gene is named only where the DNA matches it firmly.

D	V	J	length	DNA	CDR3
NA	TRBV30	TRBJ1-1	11	TGTGCCTGGAGCAGGGAAACTGAAGCTTTCTTT	CAWSRETEAFF
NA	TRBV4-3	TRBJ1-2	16	TGCGCCAGCAGCCAGGGCCGAACGTGGACAGACTATGGCTACACCTTC	CASSQGRTWTDYGYTF
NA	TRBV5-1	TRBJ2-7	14	TGCGCCAGCAGCTTGGAGCTACCGACCTACGAGCAGTACTTC	CASSLELPTYEQYF
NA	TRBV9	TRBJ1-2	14	TGTGCCAGCAGCGTAGCCAATGCGGTCTATGGCTACACCTTC	CASSVANAVYGYTF
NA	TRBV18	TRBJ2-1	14	TGTGCCAGCTCACCGAGTGAAACGAGGGATGAGCAGTTCTTC	CASSPSETRDEQFF
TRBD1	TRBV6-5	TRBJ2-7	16	TGTGCCAGCAGTTACTCGGGACAGGGTCCCGCCTACGAGCAGTACTTC	CASSYSGQGPAYEQYF
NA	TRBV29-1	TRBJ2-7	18	TGCAGCGTTGAAGATCGCGGGACCGACTACCGGAGCATCCACGAGCAGTACTTC	CSVEDRGTDYRSIHEQYF
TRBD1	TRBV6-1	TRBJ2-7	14	TGTGCCAGCAGGACCGGGACAGGGGGTTACGAGCAGTACTTC	CASRTGTGGYEQYF
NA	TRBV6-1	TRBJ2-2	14	TGTGCCAGCAGTGAACCGGGGAAGGGCGGGGAGCTGTTTTTT	CASSEPGKGGELFF
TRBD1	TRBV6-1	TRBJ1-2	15	TGTGCCAGCAGTGAGGGATTCACAGGGGCGTATGGCTACACCTTC	CASSEGFTGAYGYTF
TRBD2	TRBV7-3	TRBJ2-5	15	TGTGCCAGCAGCCCCCGGGGGGGGGTGAGGGAGACCCAGTACTTC	CASSPRGGVRETQYF
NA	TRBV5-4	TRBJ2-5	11	TGTGCCAGCAGCTTGCAGGAGACCCAGTACTTC	CASSLQETQYF
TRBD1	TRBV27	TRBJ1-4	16	TGTGCCAGCAGTGCCTCGACAGGGGCCCCTAATGAAAAACTGTTTTTT	CASSASTGAPNEKLFF
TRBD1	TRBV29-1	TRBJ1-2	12	TGCAGCGTTGGCGACAGGGACTATGGCTACACCTTC	CSVGDRDYGYTF
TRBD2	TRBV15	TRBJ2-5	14	TGTGCCACCAGCAAGACTAGCATGGTGGAGACCCAGTACTTC	CATSKTSMVETQYF
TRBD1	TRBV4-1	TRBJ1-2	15	TGCGCCAGCAGCCAGGGACAGGGGAACGTCTATGGCTACACCTTC	CASSQGQGNVYGYTF
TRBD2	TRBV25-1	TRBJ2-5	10	TGTGCGTGCGGGAGAGAGACCCAGTACTTC	CACGRETQYF
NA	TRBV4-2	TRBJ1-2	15	TGTGCCAGCAGCCAAGAAGAGGGAGGCGGCTATGGCTACACCTTC	CASSQEEGGGYGYTF
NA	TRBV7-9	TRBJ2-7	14	TGTGCCAGCAGCTTAGGGCAGGACTCCTACGAGCAGTACTTC	CASSLGQDSYEQYF
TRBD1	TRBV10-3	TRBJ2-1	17	TGTGCCATCAGTGAGTTAGGACAGGTGAGCTCCTACAATGAGCAGTTCTTC	CAISELGQVSSYNEQFF
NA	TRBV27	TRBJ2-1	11	TGTGCCAGCAGTTCCCCGTCCGGGCAGTTCTTC	CASSSPSGQFF
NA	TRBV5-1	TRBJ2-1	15	TGCGCCAGCAGCTTGGCCGTAGGGGCCTACAATGAGCAGTTCTTC	CASSLAVGAYNEQFF
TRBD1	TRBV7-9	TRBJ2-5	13	TGTGCCAGCAGGTTGGGACAGCAAGAGACCCAGTACTTC	CASRLGQQETQYF
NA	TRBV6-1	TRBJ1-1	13	TGTGCCAGCCACGGGGGAGCGAACACTGAAGCTTTCTTT	CASHGGANTEAFF
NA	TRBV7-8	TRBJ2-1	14	TGTGCCAGCGCACGGGGGAGCTCCTACAATGAGCAGTTCTTC	CASARGSSYNEQFF
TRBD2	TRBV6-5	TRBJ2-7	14	TGTGCCAGCAGTATAACGGGACTACACCTTGAGGGGTACTTC	CASSITGLHLEGYF
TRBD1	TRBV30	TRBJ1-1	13	TGTGCCTGGGCAGGGGGCCTGAACACTGAAGCTTTCTTT	CAWAGGLNTEAFF
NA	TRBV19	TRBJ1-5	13	TGTGCCACGGGTTCCAGCCCCTATCAGCCCCAGCATTTT	CATGSSPYQPQHF
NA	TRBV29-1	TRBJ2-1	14	TGCAGCGTTGTTCGGGAAGACTCCTACAATGAGCAGTTCTTC	CSVVREDSYNEQFF
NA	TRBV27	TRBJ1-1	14	TGTGCCAGCAGGGCAGTTCTCGTAAGCACTGAAGCTTTCTTT	CASRAVLVSTEAFF
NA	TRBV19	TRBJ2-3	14	TGTGCCAGTATGTCGGGAGTGGGCACAGATACGCAGTATTTT	CASMSGVGTDTQYF
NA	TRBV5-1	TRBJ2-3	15	TGCGCCAGCAGCTTGAATTGGGGGCCGGTAGATACGCAGTATTTT	CASSLNWGPVDTQYF
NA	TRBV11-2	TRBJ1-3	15	TGTGCCAGCAGCATGACTGGGGCCTCTGGAAACACCATATATTTT	CASSMTGASGNTIYF
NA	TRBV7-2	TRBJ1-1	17	TGTGCCAGCAGCTTAGCGAGGGGGGGAGTCATGAACACTGAAGCTTTCTTT	CASSLARGGVMNTEAFF
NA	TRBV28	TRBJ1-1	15	TGTGCCAGCAGTGGGGGCGATCGGGGCAACACTGAAGCTTTCTTT	CASSGGDRGNTEAFF
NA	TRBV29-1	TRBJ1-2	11	TGCAGCGTTGAGTTAGGGGATGGCTACACCTTC	CSVELGDGYTF
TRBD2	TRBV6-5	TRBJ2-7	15	TGTGCCAGCAGGGCCACTAGCGGGGCCTCCTACGAGCAGTACTTC	CASRATSGASYEQYF
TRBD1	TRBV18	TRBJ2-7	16	TGTGCCAGCTCACCTCAAGGGACAGGTAACTCCTACGAGCAGTACTTC	CASSPQGTGNSYEQYF
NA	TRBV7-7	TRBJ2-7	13	TGTGCCAGCAGCTTAGCACAGAACTACGAGCAGTACTTC	CASSLAQNYEQYF
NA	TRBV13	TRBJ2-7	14	TGTGCCAGCAGCTTTTGGCAGGGGCCCTACGAGCAGTACTTC	CASSFWQGPYEQYF
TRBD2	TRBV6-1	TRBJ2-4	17	TGTGCCAGCAGTGAAAAAGCGGGGGGGCTAGCCAAAAACATTCAGTACTTC	CASSEKAGGLAKNIQYF
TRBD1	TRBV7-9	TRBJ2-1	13	TGTGCCAGTTGCGTAGTAGGGGGCCATGAGCAGTTCTTC	CASCVVGGHEQFF
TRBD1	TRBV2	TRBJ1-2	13	TGTGCCAGCAGAACAGGGGGCGACTATGGCTACACCTTC	CASRTGGDYGYTF
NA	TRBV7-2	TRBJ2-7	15	TGTGCCAGCAGCTTTGGTACAGTGGCCTCCTACGAGCAGTACTTC	CASSFGTVASYEQYF
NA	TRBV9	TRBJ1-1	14	TGTGCCAGCAGCGCGACAGTACTTTTAGAATCGGCTTTCTTT	CASSATVLLESAFF
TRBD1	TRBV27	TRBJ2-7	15	TGTGCCAGCAGGCGCACAGGGGGTTTAGAGAGCGAGCAGTACTTC	CASRRTGGLESEQYF
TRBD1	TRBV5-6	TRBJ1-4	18	TGTGCCAGCAGCTCCTATACATATTCGGGACAGCAAAATGAAAAACTGTTTTTT	CASSSYTYSGQQNEKLFF
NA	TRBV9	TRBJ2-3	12	TGTGCCAGCAGGTCGTTAGGGGGTACGCAGTATTTT	CASRSLGGTQYF
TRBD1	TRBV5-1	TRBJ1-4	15	TGCGCCAGCAGCGCCGCCGGGACAGGGGCGGAAAAACTGTTTTTT	CASSAAGTGAEKLFF
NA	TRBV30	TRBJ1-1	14	TGTGCCTGGAGTGTACGTACGGGGTACACTGAAGCTTTCTTT	CAWSVRTGYTEAFF
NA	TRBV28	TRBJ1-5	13	TGTGCCAGCAGCCTCCCGGGCAATCAGCCCCAGCATTTT	CASSLPGNQPQHF
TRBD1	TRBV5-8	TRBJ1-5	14	TGTGCCAGCAGCTTCACCGGGACAGGGGACACCCAGCATTTT	CASSFTGTGDTQHF
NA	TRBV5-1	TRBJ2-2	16	TGCGCCAGCACCCCACGGGTCTCGACGAACACCGGGGAGCTGTTTTTT	CASTPRVSTNTGELFF
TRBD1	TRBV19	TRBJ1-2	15	TGTGCCAGTAGGTTGGAGGGACAGGGGACCTATGGCTACACCTTC	CASRLEGQGTYGYTF
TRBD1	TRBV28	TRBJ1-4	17	TGTGCCAGCAGATCCGGGACAGGGGGCGTTATTGGTGAAAAACTGTTTTTT	CASRSGTGGVIGEKLFF
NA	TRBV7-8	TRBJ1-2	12	TGTGCCAGCAGCTTAGCAGGGGATGGCTACACCTTC	CASSLAGDGYTF
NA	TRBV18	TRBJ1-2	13	TGTGCCAGCTCACCAGGACAAGACTATGGCTACACCTTC	CASSPGQDYGYTF
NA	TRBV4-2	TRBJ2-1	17	TGTGCCAGCAGCCAAGAGTTCTCCGGGAGCTCCTACAATGAGCAGTTCTTC	CASSQEFSGSSYNEQFF
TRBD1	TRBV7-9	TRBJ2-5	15	TGTGCCAGCCTCCCCACGACGGGACAGCAAGAGACCCAGTACTTC	CASLPTTGQQETQYF